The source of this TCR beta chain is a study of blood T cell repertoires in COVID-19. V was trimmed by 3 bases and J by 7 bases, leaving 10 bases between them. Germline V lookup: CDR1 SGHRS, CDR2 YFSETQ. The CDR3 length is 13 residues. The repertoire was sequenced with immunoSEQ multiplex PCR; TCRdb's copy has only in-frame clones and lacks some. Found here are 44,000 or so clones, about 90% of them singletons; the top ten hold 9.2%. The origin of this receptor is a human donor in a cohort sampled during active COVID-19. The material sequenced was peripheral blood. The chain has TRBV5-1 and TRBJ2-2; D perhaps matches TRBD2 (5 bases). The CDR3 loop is CASSSRGGGELFF. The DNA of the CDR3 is TGCGCCAGCAGCTCCCGCGGAGGCGGGGAGCTGTTTTTT. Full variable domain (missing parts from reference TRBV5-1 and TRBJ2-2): KAGVTQTPRYLIKTRGQQVTLSCSPISGHRSVSWYQQTPGQGLQFLFEYFSETQRNKGNFPGRFSGRQFSNSRSEMNVSTLELGDSALYLCASSSRGGGELFFGEGSRLTVL.